The T cell receptor (beta chain) under discussion was sequenced for a study of T cells after yellow fever vaccination (dated by TCRdb to between 2018 and 2021). Looking at the study overall: Libraries from fractions with low cell numbers were prepared with the SMART-Seq v4 Ultra Low Input RNA kit. Bulk TCR alpha and beta repertoires were sequenced longitudinally to track T-cell clones before and after primary and booster YFV17D yellow fever vaccination. The cohort comprised two healthy male donors, one aged 18 to 30 and one aged 30 to 40 years. Blood samples were taken at several timepoints before and after primary and secondary immunization, and bulk PBMC replicates and cell subsets were isolated.

Study-wide findings and limitations: The secondary T-cell response was found to be weaker but faster than the primary response, with a peak reached on day 5 rather than on day 15. After the booster, most clones that had expanded after primary vaccination were detected again (roughly 96% of CD4 and around nine tenths of CD8), suggesting broad maintenance of memory. A small fraction of clonotypes appeared in both the CD4 and CD8 compartments, likely as a result of convergent recombination. Only two donors were included in the study, so the extent to which the findings can be generalized is limited. FACS-sorted repertoires could contain abundant contaminating clonotypes from the bulk population, so computational filtering was required.

For sequencing, an Illumina NovaSeq 6000 was employed. TCR cDNA was made using 5'RACE template switching, a step that added a universal primer site and unique molecular identifiers. cDNA synthesis was primed from both the TCR alpha and TCR beta constant segments. Libraries were amplified in two PCR steps, with sample barcodes and sequencing adapters added in the second step. Sequencing of the libraries was done on either Illumina HiSeq 2500 (2x100 bp) or NovaSeq (2x150 bp). The authors' analysis ran thus. MIGEC was used to demultiplex reads and collapse the reads into UMI consensus sequences, and MiXCR was used for V(D)J alignment. Clonotypes responding to the vaccine were identified with edgeR on replicate PBMC samples, with the criteria of FDR below 0.01 and a log2 fold change above 5 up to day 15. Bulk clonotypes were assigned CD4 or CD8 identity according to which sequenced CD4 or CD8 repertoire held them at higher abundance. TCRdb itself trimmed the public reads at Q25 with fastp, ran MiXCR and retained productive beta chains. One record per CDR3 amino acid sequence lists the most common genes and DNA. Clone size and V and J calls follow TCRdb, not the original study. This sample has 350,000 to 450,000 distinct CDR3 sequences in its table, and 18% of those were observed once. The ten largest clones represent around 17% of the sample.

This clonotype showed up just a few times. The specificity of this receptor is unknown. There are no base qualities to consult, and no much larger clone falls within one base. The intended sense of this specimen's treatment or condition label: live attenuated yellow fever vaccine strain. At each blood-draw timepoint, two biological replicates of bulk PBMCs were collected. A standard Ficoll-Paque protocol was used to isolate PBMCs from peripheral blood. TriZol was used to extract RNA from bulk PBMCs, CD4 and CD8 fractions, and dextramer-positive and dextramer-negative fractions. According to the germline V gene, CDR1 reads MNHEY and CDR2 reads SVGAGI. V trim: 2 bases; J trim: 4 bases; unmatched bases: 9. The CDR3 covers 17 residues, taking in both the cysteine and the phenylalanine. Of all the DNA, just the CDR3 is kept, 51 bases in frame from base 1.

Sequences were derived from PBMCs, sampled before the yellow fever booster vaccination. The chain links TRBV6-5 with TRBJ2-5; 11 nucleotides in the junction match TRBD1. The source of this sequence is a man aged 18-30 years who received the YFV17D yellow fever vaccine. CDR3 loop: CASSYLPSDRGRETQYF. The base sequence is TGTGCCAGCAGTTACCTCCCCTCGGACAGGGGGCGAGAGACCCAGTACTTC.